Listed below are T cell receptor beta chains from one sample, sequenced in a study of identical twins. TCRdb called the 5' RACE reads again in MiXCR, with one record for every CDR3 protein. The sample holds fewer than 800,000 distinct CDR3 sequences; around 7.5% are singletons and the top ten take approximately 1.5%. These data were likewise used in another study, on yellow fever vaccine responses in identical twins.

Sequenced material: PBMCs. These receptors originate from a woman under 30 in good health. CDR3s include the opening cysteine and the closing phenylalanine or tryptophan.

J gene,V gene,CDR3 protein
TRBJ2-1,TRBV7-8,CATQLLNPGDYNEQFF
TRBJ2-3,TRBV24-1,CATSDPGGNTDTQYF
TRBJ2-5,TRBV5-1,CASSLVLAEQETQHF
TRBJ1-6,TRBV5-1,CASSSAGQLYNSPLHF
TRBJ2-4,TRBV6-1,CASSEGTGVAKNIQYF
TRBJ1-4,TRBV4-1,CASSQKTGRDNEKLFF
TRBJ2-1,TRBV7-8,CASSLTRTSGRNEQFF
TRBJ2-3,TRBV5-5,CASSPGTSNTDTQYF
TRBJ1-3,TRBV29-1,CSMTGLGNTIYF
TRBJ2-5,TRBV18,CASSPRRSGRGRETQYF
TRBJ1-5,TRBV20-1,CGAGATSNQPQHF
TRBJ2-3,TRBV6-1,CASTSVGQGSANTQYF
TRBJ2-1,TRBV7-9,CASIHRDRASDEQFF
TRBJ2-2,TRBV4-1,CASSQPGTGGTVELFF
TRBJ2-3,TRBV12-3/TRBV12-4,CASSMGTSTDTQYF
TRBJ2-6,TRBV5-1,CASSLKQDVGANVLTF
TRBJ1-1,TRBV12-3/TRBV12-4,CASSPRVPLEAFF
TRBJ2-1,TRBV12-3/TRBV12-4,CASSLLGAGKKKFF
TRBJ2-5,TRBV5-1,CASSLHGGQETQYF
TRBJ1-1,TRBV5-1,CASSQPSLSEAFF
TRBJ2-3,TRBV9,CASRLAGGPIHTDTQYF
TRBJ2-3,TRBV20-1,CSARPQAGRGTDTQYF
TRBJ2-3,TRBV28,CASRLTFGGLTDTQYF
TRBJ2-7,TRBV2,CASSFPSGASYEQYF
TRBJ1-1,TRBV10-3,CATTVDANTEAFF
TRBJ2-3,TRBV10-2,CASRDGTSGPDYRTDTQYF
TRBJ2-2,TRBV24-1,CATSDTRRAPPNTGELFF
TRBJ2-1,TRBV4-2,CASSQGWYRSYNEQFF
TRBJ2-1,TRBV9,CASSPRLEGDEQFF
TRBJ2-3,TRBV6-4,CASSDSPSTDTQYF
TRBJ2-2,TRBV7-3,CATMARGTGELFF
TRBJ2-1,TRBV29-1,CSVGGLAGVLDEQFF
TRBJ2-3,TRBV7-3,CASSPTGLRTDTQYF
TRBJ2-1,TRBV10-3,CATRGRGGHEQFF
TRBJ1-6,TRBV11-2,CASSLRDRGGHNSPLHF
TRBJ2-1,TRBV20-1,CSASSGREGNEQFF
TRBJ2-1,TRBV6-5,CASSSLSGEYNEQFF
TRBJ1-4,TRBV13,CASSLGRDMHEKLFF
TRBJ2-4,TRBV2,CASGGNFQAKNIQYF
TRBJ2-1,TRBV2,CASSEEFGGANEQFF
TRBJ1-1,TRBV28,CASTTPHIQGPNTEAFF